The 14 T cell receptor beta chains reported below all come from one sample, sequenced in a study of T cell responses to AZD1222 COVID-19 vaccine (dated by TCRdb to the early 2020s). The library was prepared using the immunoSEQ multiplex PCR assay. TCRdb stores this immuneACCESS table with in-frame sequences only. Part of the clones is absent; in the studies checked, under half of the shortfall reflects unresolved V genes, and no reason is known for the rest. This sample gives some 180,000 clones in total; about nine tenths of them show up just once. Roughly 1.7% of the sample comes from the top ten. The time point label, read with the paper, signifies: about 28 days (+/-7) after the second vaccine dose. This specimen was peripheral blood, taken 28 days after the second AZD1222 dose. The receptors derive from an adult who received the AZD1222 COVID-19 vaccine.

V gene TRBV5-3 combines with J gene TRBJ1-5; 11 nucleotides agree with TRBD1. Being an ORF, TRBV5-3 has a function that is uncertain. Trimming took 4 bases from V and 5 from J; bases not matched to a gene: 2. There are 14 residues in the CDR3. The CDR3 DNA sequence: TGTGCCAGAAGCCTGGGACAGGGGGATCAGCCCCAGCATTTT. Residues: CARSLGQGDQPQHF.

The CDR3 nucleotides read TGTGCCAGCAGCCTTAGCGGAGTCAACACCGGGGAGCTGTTTTTT. Translating gives CASSLSGVNTGELFF. This chain connects TRBV9 to TRBJ2-2; possibly TRBD2 for D (6 bases). CDR1 is SGDLS and CDR2 is YYNGEE in the germline V gene. Between the trimmed V and J ends, which lost 4 bases and 2 bases, there was a span of 12 bases. The CDR3 length is 15 residues.

In nucleotides, the CDR3 is TGTGCCAGCAGCCATAAGGGGCAGGGGAATAATTCACCCCTCCACTTT. Its protein product is CASSHKGQGNNSPLHF. The rearrangement uses TRBV6-6 and TRBJ1-6; TRBD1 might be the D (6 bases). From germline, CDR1 is MNHNY and CDR2 SVGAGI (reference sequence). This CDR3 region has 16 residues. Trimming removed 6 bases at V and 5 bases at J, with 17 bases between.

The V gene is TRBV6-1, the J gene TRBJ2-7; TRBD2 matches at 14 bases. Germline loops: CDR1 MNHNS, CDR2 SASEGT. V lost 4 bases to trimming and J lost 6 bases; unmatched junction nucleotides: 14. This CDR3 is 18 amino acids long. The CDR3 region has the DNA TGTGCCAGCAGTGTCGTAGGGACTAGCGGGAGTATTAGATCCGAGCAGTACTTC. Amino acids: CASSVVGTSGSIRSEQYF.

The chain recombines TRBV10-3 with TRBJ1-1; D uncertain. Germline lookup yields CDR1 ENHRY and CDR2 SYGVKD. V was pared by 10 bases and J by 5 bases, with 11 bases between. The CDR3 is 11 amino acids. The CDR3 reads CASEGMTEAFF. The CDR3 bases are TGTGCCAGCGAGGGTATGACTGAAGCTTTCTTT.

V usage is TRBV18 and J usage is TRBJ1-3; TRBD1 matches 9 bases. The germline gives CDR1 KGHSH, CDR2 LQKENI. The CDR3 has 16 residues. With V trimmed by 2 bases and J by 3 bases, 5 bases remained unmatched. The DNA for the CDR3 is TGTGCCAGCTCACCAGTAACAGGGGGCAGTGGAAACACCATATATTTT. Protein product: CASSPVTGGSGNTIYF.

This chain joins TRBV4-1 and TRBJ2-5; D not certain. The CDR3 runs 16 residues. Trimming stripped 1 base from V and 0 bases from J, with 12 bases between. Per the germline V gene, CDR1 is MGHRA and CDR2 is YSYEKL. As DNA, the CDR3 is TGCGCCAGCAGCCAAGCAAGAATGGGGTACCAAGAGACCCAGTACTTC. The encoded protein is CASSQARMGYQETQYF.

The chain recombines TRBV18 with TRBJ2-6, with D uncertain. V was trimmed by 4 bases and J by 0 bases, leaving 4 bases between them. The germline CDR1 and CDR2 sequences are KGHSH and LQKENI. The CDR3 has 14 residues. The CDR3 DNA reads as TGTGCCAGCTCACGACGCTCTGGGGCCAACGTCCTGACTTTC. Translating it yields CASSRRSGANVLTF.

The chain carries TRBV18 and TRBJ2-7; D gene ambiguous. The V end lost 8 bases, the J end lost 4 bases, and 12 bases lay between the germline ends. The CDR3 has 12 amino acids. Germline V gene sequence: CDR1 KGHSH, CDR2 LQKENI. The CDR3 nucleotides are TGTGCCAGCGCCCCCGGGCTTTACGAGCAGTACTTC. Translated: CASAPGLYEQYF.

This chain joins TRBV6-6 and TRBJ2-7, with D hard to call. Germline V gene sequence: CDR1 MNHNY, CDR2 SVGAGI (reference sequence). Trimming pared 5 bases from V and 0 bases from J, leaving 17 bases between. The CDR3 runs 16 residues. CDR3 coding DNA: TGTGCCAGCAGTCTATGGATGGGAAAGGACTCCTACGAGCAGTACTTC. It translates to CASSLWMGKDSYEQYF.

V is TRBV7-2 and J is TRBJ2-1, with 8 bases aligning to TRBD2. CDR3 length: 14 residues. After removal of 3 bases from V and 7 bases from J, the junction contained 5 bases not matched to a gene. Germline V gives CDR1 SGHTA, CDR2 FQGNSA. In DNA, the CDR3 is TGTGCCAGCAGCTTTGGGACTAGAATGAATGAGCAGTTCTTC. Protein product: CASSFGTRMNEQFF. Together with reference TRBV7-2 and TRBJ2-1, the CDR3 gives the full variable domain: GAGVSQSPSNKVTEKGKDVELRCDPISGHTALYWYRQSLGQGLEFLIYFQGNSAPDKSGLPSDRFSAERTGGSVSTLTIQRTQQEDSAVYLCASSFGTRMNEQFFGPGTRLTVL.

The chain links TRBV13 to TRBJ1-1, with 8 nucleotides matching TRBD1. The J segment lost 4 bases and the V segment lost 5 bases, leaving 9 bases of the junction unmatched. The CDR3 runs 15 residues. Germline V lookup: CDR1 PRHDT, CDR2 FYEKMQ (reference sequence). The CDR3 bases are TGTGCCAGCAGCCATCGGACAGGGCAGGGCACTGAAGCTTTCTTT. This encodes CASSHRTGQGTEAFF.

The chain carries TRBV7-6 and TRBJ1-1, with 7 bases lining up with TRBD1. Germline V gives CDR1 SGHVS, CDR2 FNYEAQ. The CDR3 extends over 16 amino acids. V shed 1 base and J 1 base; nucleotides not matched to a gene: 6. The chain's CDR3 is CASSLGSGTANTEAFF. The CDR3 nucleotides are TGTGCCAGCAGCTTAGGGTCCGGGACAGCGAACACTGAAGCTTTCTTT.

This clone was counted a single time. The chain joins TRBV13 to TRBJ2-1, with 7 nucleotides matching TRBD2. The germline V gene encodes CDR1 PRHDT and CDR2 FYEKMQ (reference sequence). This CDR3 region has 18 residues. Trimming at V came to 1 base and at J to 0 bases, leaving 9 bases not matched to a gene. CDR3 coding DNA: TGTGCCAGCAGCTTAGAGGGTTGGGGCGGGAGCTCCTACAATGAGCAGTTCTTC. It translates to CASSLEGWGGSSYNEQFF.